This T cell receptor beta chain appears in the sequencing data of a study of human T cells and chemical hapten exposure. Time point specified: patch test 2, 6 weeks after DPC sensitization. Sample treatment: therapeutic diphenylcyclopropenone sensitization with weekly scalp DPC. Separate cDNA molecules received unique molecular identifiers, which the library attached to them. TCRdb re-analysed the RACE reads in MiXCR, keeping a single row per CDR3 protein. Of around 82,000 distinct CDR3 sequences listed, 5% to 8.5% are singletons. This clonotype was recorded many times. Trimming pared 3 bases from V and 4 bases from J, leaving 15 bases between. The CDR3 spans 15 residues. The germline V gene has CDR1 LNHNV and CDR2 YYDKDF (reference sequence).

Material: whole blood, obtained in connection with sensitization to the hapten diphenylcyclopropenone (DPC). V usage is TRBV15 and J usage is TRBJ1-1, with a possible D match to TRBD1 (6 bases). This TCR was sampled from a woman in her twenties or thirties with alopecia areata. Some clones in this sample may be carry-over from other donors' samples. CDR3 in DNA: TGTGCCACCAGCAGGGAACAGGGTGGATTCACTGAAGCTTTCTTT. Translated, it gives CATSREQGGFTEAFF.